A single sample is the source of the 17 T cell receptor beta chains below, sequenced in a study of radiotherapy plus CTLA-4 blockade in lung cancer. The method was immunoSEQ multiplex PCR; TCRdb's version includes in-frame clones alone and lacks a portion of them. In the table there are approximately 40,000 clones, just over 85% of which are singletons. The sample consisted of peripheral blood, taken from a patient treated with radiotherapy plus ipilimumab. The source is a human donor with non-small cell lung cancer whose response to radiotherapy plus ipilimumab could not be evaluated.

This chain connects TRBV28 to TRBJ1-2; no definite D call. Looked up from germline, CDR1 is MDHEN and CDR2 is SYDVKM. The CDR3 contains 12 residues. V shed 5 bases and J shed 0 bases, with 4 bases lying between them. CDR3 in DNA: TGTGCCAGCAGTCTCGCTAACTATGGCTACACCTTC. It yields the protein CASSLANYGYTF.

The chain couples TRBV6-4 to TRBJ2-1; D is unclear. The CDR3 contains 14 residues. Germline V gene data show CDR1 as MRHNA and CDR2 as SNTAGT. V was clipped by 6 bases and J by 6 bases, with 15 bases between them. The CDR3 coding sequence is TGTGCCAGCAGCGCTGCCCTGAGCATCAATGAGCAGTTCTTC. It specifies CASSAALSINEQFF.

This rearrangement joins TRBV1 to TRBJ2-5; the D call TRBD2 from the table was never checked on the DNA. TRBV1 is a documented pseudogene. The CDR3 contains 18 residues. The CDR3 DNA reads as TGCACCAGCAGCCAAGATTGGTCCCCTCGAGCGGGAGGTGGCGAGCAATACTTC. This encodes CTSSQDWSPRAGGGEQYF.

The chain has TRBV7-9 and TRBJ1-3; D unresolved. The CDR3 is 14 amino acids. Deletions cut 5 bases from V and 4 bases from J, with 12 bases between. Germline V CDR1 and CDR2: SEHNR, FQNEAQ (reference sequence). CDR3 coding DNA: TGTGCCAGCAGCAAAACCGGGAGCGGAAACACCATATATTTT. Translated, it gives CASSKTGSGNTIYF.

The chain carries TRBV6-4 and TRBJ2-3; TRBD1 matches at 9 bases. The V gene end was trimmed by 5 bases and the J gene end by 4 bases; junction bases not matched to a gene: 4. Germline loops: CDR1 MRHNA, CDR2 SNTAGT. The length of the CDR3 is 14 residues. CDR3 sequence reads: CASSSGQGPDTQYF. The DNA for the CDR3 is TGTGCCAGCAGTTCGGGACAGGGCCCAGATACGCAGTATTTT.

V and J are TRBV19 and TRBJ1-1; D is perhaps TRBD1 (6 bases). This CDR3 comprises 13 residues. Germline-derived CDR1 and CDR2 are LNHDA and SQIVND (reference sequence). The V and J ends lost 7 bases and 1 base respectively, with 10 bases between them. Here the CDR3 reads CASTTGKNTEAFF. The CDR3 coding sequence is TGTGCCAGTACCACAGGGAAGAACACTGAAGCTTTCTTT.

V and J are TRBV2 and TRBJ1-2, with no clear D. The CDR3 is 13 residues long. V gave up 8 bases and J gave up 1 base, with 11 bases separating them. Germline assignment: CDR1 SNHLY and CDR2 FYNNEI. In DNA form, the CDR3 reads TGTGCCAGCTCCGATACAAATAACTATGGCTACACCTTC. Amino acid sequence: CASSDTNNYGYTF.

The rearrangement uses TRBV4-1 and TRBJ2-1, with 7 bases lining up with TRBD1. This CDR3 is 16 amino acids long. Germline V gene lookup returns CDR1 MGHRA and CDR2 YSYEKL. J was trimmed by 0 bases and V by 4 bases; bases with no gene match: 6. This CDR3 is CASSLNWDSSYNEQFF. CDR3 nucleotides: TGCGCCAGCAGCCTAAACTGGGACAGCTCCTACAATGAGCAGTTCTTC.

The V and J genes are TRBV2 and TRBJ2-5; D ambiguous. The DNA end is more similar to TRBJ2-7, so the J call may be wrong. The CDR3 totals 12 residues. Germline V gives CDR1 SNHLY, CDR2 FYNNEI. CDR3 DNA sequence: TGTGCCAGCACGCGTGGGCTCAACGAGCAGTACTTC. Its protein is CASTRGLNEQYF.

The V call is TRBV4-2, the J call TRBJ1-4, with TRBD1 identical over 9 bases. Trimming cost V 5 bases and J 4 bases; bases outside gene matches: 5. This CDR3 has 15 residues. Looked up from germline, CDR1 is LGHNA and CDR2 is YNFKEQ. The CDR3 DNA reads TGTGCCAGCAGCAACCCGGGACAGGGTAATGAAAAACTGTTTTTT. It is translated as CASSNPGQGNEKLFF.

The chain has TRBV29-1 and TRBJ2-7; 14 nucleotides match TRBD2. The CDR3 length is 16 residues. V was pared by 7 bases and J by 4 bases, with 12 bases of the junction left unmatched. Per germline, CDR1 SQVTM and CDR2 ANQGSEA. The CDR3 DNA follows: TGCAGCGCTCGGACTAGCGGGGGGCGGAACTCTTACGAGCAGTACTTC. It yields the protein CSARTSGGRNSYEQYF.

The V call is TRBV27, the J call TRBJ1-3; TRBD1 agrees at 7 bases. This CDR3 contains 14 residues. The V segment lost 3 bases and the J segment 7 bases; nucleotides outside the gene matches: 6. Germline V gene lookup returns CDR1 MNHEY and CDR2 SMNVEV (reference sequence). The CDR3 DNA is TGTGCCAGCAGTTTGAGACAGGGTTCGAACACCATATATTTT. This sequence encodes CASSLRQGSNTIYF.

V usage is TRBV4-2 and J usage is TRBJ2-5; D ambiguous. Trimming pared 2 bases from V and 5 bases from J, leaving 9 bases between. Germline V gene sequence: CDR1 LGHNA, CDR2 YNFKEQ. This CDR3 has 13 amino acids. The CDR3 spells CASSQPPRETQYF. The CDR3 coding sequence is TGTGCCAGCAGCCAACCGCCCCGGGAGACCCAGTACTTC.

V usage is TRBV11-2 and J usage is TRBJ1-6; D is possibly TRBD1 (6 bases). The germline V and J ends were trimmed by 5 bases and 7 bases, with 15 bases remaining between them. This CDR3 contains 15 residues. Germline CDR1 reads SGHAT; CDR2 reads FQNNGV. The CDR3 bases are TGTGCCAGCAGCCCCCCCTGGGACACCAATTCACCCCTCCACTTT. Translated, it gives CASSPPWDTNSPLHF. The full variable domain, rest sourced from reference TRBV11-2 and TRBJ1-6, is EAGVAQSPRYKIIEKRQSVAFWCNPISGHATLYWYQQILGQGPKLLIQFQNNGVVDDSQLPKDRFSAERLKGVDSTLKIQPAKLEDSAVYLCASSPPWDTNSPLHFGNGTRLTVT.

V gene TRBV7-9 combines with J gene TRBJ2-3; 12 bases are shared with TRBD2. V gave up 8 bases and J gave up 5 bases; unmatched junction bases: 8. Per germline, CDR1 SEHNR and CDR2 FQNEAQ (reference sequence). This CDR3 is 15 amino acids long. CDR3 sequence (DNA): TGTGCCAGCTGCCAGGCGGGACTAGCGGGAGATACGCAGTATTTT. Amino acids: CASCQAGLAGDTQYF.

The chain recombines TRBV28 with TRBJ1-2, with D possibly TRBD1 on 6 matching bases. The CDR3 length is 14 residues. The germline CDR1 and CDR2 sequences are MDHEN and SYDVKM. The V gene lost 5 bases and the J gene lost 3 bases, with 13 bases spanning the gap. This CDR3 reads CASSNHRVYYGYTF. The CDR3 DNA reads TGTGCCAGCAGTAACCACAGGGTATACTATGGCTACACCTTC.

This chain joins TRBV28 and TRBJ1-5, with no clear D. Germline assignment: CDR1 MDHEN and CDR2 SYDVKM. There are 9 residues in the CDR3. CDR3 in DNA: TGTGCGAGCGGAGGGCCCCAGCATTTT. Protein: CASGGPQHF.